Included here is one TCR beta chain sequence, with context. The CDR3 extends over 14 amino acids. V was cut by 7 bases and J by 0 bases, with 10 bases left in between. Germline V gene data show CDR1 as SGHRS and CDR2 as YFSETQ. The PCR contained 60 Vbeta and 13 Jbeta primers. The repertoire was sequenced with immunoSEQ multiplex PCR; TCRdb's copy has only in-frame clones and lacks some. The sample records approximately 61,000 clones, around 82% being singletons. This record comes from a study of cytomegalovirus exposure and HLA in healthy donors. The gene calls are TRBV5-1 and TRBJ1-4; the D is unclear. The receptor was derived from a man aged 18 to 35 in good health and CMV-seropositive. The sample consisted of PBMCs. The CDR3 nucleotides are TGCGCCAGCGGCTCGGGTACAACTAATGAAAAACTGTTTTTT. Its translation is CASGSGTTNEKLFF.